The present entry profiles one T cell receptor (beta chain) with its context. This specimen comes from a study of blood T cell repertoires in COVID-19. Overall study context: The origin of the acute and convalescent COVID-19 samples was the United States, Italy and Spain. PBMCs, B-cell-depleted T cells, or T cells provided the cDNA or gDNA that made up the material.

The CDR3 extends over 16 amino acids. The V gene end was trimmed by 0 bases and the J gene end by 6 bases; junction bases not matched to a gene: 9. Germline V lookup: CDR1 LNHDA, CDR2 SQIVND (reference sequence). Per the original data handling: Estimation of nucleated cell counts relied on the amplification of reference gene primers. The repertoire was sequenced with immunoSEQ multiplex PCR; TCRdb's copy has only in-frame clones and lacks some. The V and J calls and clone size are taken from that table; D and trimming were inferred from the DNA. Here the sample spans around 250,000 clones, 86% being singletons.

The receptor was derived from a man older than 75 with acute or convalescent COVID-19. The material sequenced was peripheral blood. This chain uses TRBV19 with TRBJ2-5; 8 nucleotides align to TRBD1. The CDR3 region has the DNA TGTGCCAGTAGTATAGATCACAGGGGGAGTAGAAAGACCCAGTACTTC. It translates to CASSIDHRGSRKTQYF.